These T cell receptor beta chains were read from a single sample in a study of shared clonotypes between healthy human individuals. Only in-frame clones appear in the TCRdb table, and some are missing; sequencing was by immunoSEQ multiplex PCR. Of 2 million or so clones in the sample, over 85% were seen once. The material sequenced was naive CD4+ T cells sorted from blood. The receptors were gathered from a man younger than 30 in good health. Both conserved end residues are part of each CDR3. The D gene is left open where the match is weak.

TRBV6-5 TRBD2 CASRPSGGLTYEQYF
TRBV13 . CASSPTAVPQETQYF
TRBV2 . CASSDGRGGTEAFF
TRBV28 TRBD1 CASRPRDRWAEKLFF
TRBV6-1 TRBD1 CASSEQQGALAGNTIYF
TRBV30 . CAWNRQSPEKLFF
TRBV28 . CATGDSTDTQYF
TRBV7-6 TRBD2 CASSLRLAGGDNEQFF
TRBV5-6 . CASSLVDSISSGNTIYF
TRBV7-9 . CASSPGGRAPRLFF
TRBV5-6 TRBD1 CASSFGGQGAYEQYF
TRBV19 . CASSIQADSNSPLHF
TRBV27 . CASSPPQGSLGIYGYTF
TRBV10-1 . CASSRTPQETQYF
TRBV7-7 TRBD1 CASSQAGTEETQYF
TRBV28 . CAAVTNYGYTF